A single TCR beta chain is shown here with its context. These data come from a study of control samples from healthy donors and cancer patients. TCRdb keeps only in-frame clones here, not all; method: immunoSEQ multiplex PCR. The profile shows 130,000 or so clones, around 86% of them singletons. Trimming at V came to 1 base and at J to 5 bases, leaving 6 bases not matched to a gene. CDR1 is LNHNV, CDR2 YYDKDF, per germline (reference sequence). The CDR3 runs 16 residues. This TCR was sampled from a man between 35 and 55 years old in good health. The sequencing sample was made of blood. The chain joins TRBV15 to TRBJ2-1, with 9 bases lining up with TRBD2. CDR3 protein: CATSRGAGLADNEQFF. The DNA for the CDR3 is TGTGCCACCAGCAGAGGGGCGGGACTAGCTGACAATGAGCAGTTCTTC.